These 5 T cell receptor beta chains share one sample of origin, sequenced in a study of OX40 agonist ivuxolimab in advanced cancers. Method: immunoSEQ multiplex PCR; TCRdb's copy keeps in-frame clones and lacks some. Of tens of thousands of clones in the sample, around 94% were seen once. This sample comprised CD4+ or CD8+ T cells sorted from blood, obtained in a trial of the OX40 agonist ivuxolimab. The origin of the receptors is an adult with an advanced solid tumor such as melanoma, head and neck, liver or kidney cancer.

The genes are TRBV6-1 and TRBJ2-7; 9 nucleotides align to TRBD2. The CDR3 totals 16 residues. Germline assignment: CDR1 MNHNS and CDR2 SASEGT. The junction had 9 bases not matched to a gene; V was cut back by 3 bases and J by 3 bases. CDR3 nucleotides: TGTGCCAGCAGTGAGGTACCGGGACTAGCTAACTACGAGCAGTACTTC. As protein: CASSEVPGLANYEQYF.

CDR3 bases: TGTGCCAGCAGCTTAGTCCCTAGCGGGAGAAGGAGTGAGCAGTTCTTC. It is translated as CASSLVPSGRRSEQFF. The chain links TRBV7-3 to TRBJ2-1, with TRBD2 matching over 10 bases. Germline values: CDR1 SGHTA, CDR2 FQGTGA. V was pared by 2 bases and J by 9 bases, with 10 bases of the junction left unmatched. The CDR3 runs 16 residues. The whole variable domain, remainder taken from reference TRBV7-3 and TRBJ2-1, is GAGVSQTPSNKVTEKGKYVELRCDPISGHTALYWYRQSLGQGPEFLIYFQGTGAADDSGLPNDRFFAVRPEGSVSTLKIQRTERGDSAVYLCASSLVPSGRRSEQFFGPGTRLTVL.

The chain uses TRBV28 and TRBJ2-1; D tentatively fits TRBD1 or TRBD2 (5 bases each). Germline loops: CDR1 MDHEN, CDR2 SYDVKM. V was pared by 6 bases and J by 4 bases, with 16 bases between. The CDR3 sequence is 15 residues long. The CDR3 reads CASSSPPGGYNEQFF. The CDR3 DNA reads TGTGCCAGCAGCTCACCTCCTGGGGGTTACAATGAGCAGTTCTTC.

The genes are TRBV28 and TRBJ2-7; D is perhaps TRBD2 (6 bases). V shed 4 bases and J shed 2 bases, with 18 bases lying between them. The length of the CDR3 is 16 residues. CDR1 and CDR2 (germline): MDHEN, SYDVKM. The CDR3 here is CASSWETAGTAYEQYF. In DNA form, the CDR3 reads TGTGCCAGCAGTTGGGAAACGGCGGGAACCGCCTACGAGCAGTACTTC. The complete variable domain, with remaining parts taken from reference TRBV28 and TRBJ2-7, reads DVKVTQSSRYLVKRTGEKVFLECVQDMDHENMFWYRQDPGLGLRLIYFSYDVKMKEKGDIPEGYSVSREKKERFSLILESASTNQTSMYLCASSWETAGTAYEQYFGPGTRLTVT.

J is TRBJ2-7 and V is TRBV28; no reliable D call. V lost 6 bases, J lost 3 bases, and 15 bases lay in between. The length of the CDR3 is 14 residues. From germline, CDR1 is MDHEN and CDR2 SYDVKM. The chain's CDR3 is CASSPPSRHYEQYF. For the CDR3, the DNA is TGTGCCAGCAGCCCCCCGTCCCGACACTACGAGCAGTACTTC.